This T cell receptor (beta chain) was sequenced in a study of T cell responses to AZD1222 COVID-19 vaccine. A note on this clone: Its cognate antigen is unknown.

Sequencing used immunoSEQ multiplex PCR; TCRdb keeps in-frame clones, though not all of them. The data contain 79,000 or so clones, 70% to 80% of them seen just once; the ten biggest clones take up roughly 29%. Regarding the study as a whole: White British donors predominated, females outnumbered males, and clonal diversity was possibly underestimated. Across the whole spike, CD4 TCRs peaked at regions 160-218 and 743-854.

V lost 4 bases and J 4 bases, leaving 8 bases between the germline ends. Germline CDR1 and CDR2: SGDLS and YYNGEE. CDR3 length: 13 residues. Sequenced material: peripheral blood, taken 28 days after the second dose of the MenACWY control vaccine. This chain links TRBV9 with TRBJ2-2; a possible D gene is TRBD1 (5 bases). This TCR came from an adult who received the MenACWY meningococcal vaccine as a control. CDR3 amino acids: CASSKGVTGELFF. Written as DNA, the CDR3 is TGTGCCAGCAGCAAAGGGGTCACCGGGGAGCTGTTTTTT.